This is a list of T cell receptor beta chains from one sample in a study of blood T cell repertoires in COVID-19. Assay: immunoSEQ multiplex PCR; the TCRdb copy retains only in-frame clones and omits some. The table shows around 58,000 clones, with around 78% occurring only once. Source material: peripheral blood. Every receptor here comes from a human donor in a cohort sampled during active COVID-19. CDR3s include the opening cysteine and the closing phenylalanine or tryptophan. The order of the fields is D gene, clone size, J gene, V gene, CDR3 protein, CDR3 DNA. The D gene is left open where the match is weak. Not all rows give a size; the values are once, few, many and, for expanded clones, a class.

. | . | TRBJ1-2 | TRBV7-8 | CASSLGTDYGYTF | TGTGCCAGCAGCTTAGGGACAGACTATGGCTACACCTTC
. | . | TRBJ2-1 | TRBV19 | CASSIPGGGRYNEQFF | TGTGCCAGTAGTATACCGGGCGGGGGCAGATACAATGAGCAGTTCTTC
. | . | TRBJ2-7 | TRBV19 | CASSYDFYEQYF | TGTGCCAGTAGTTACGACTTCTACGAGCAGTACTTC
. | few | TRBJ2-2 | TRBV6-6 | CASRTQGLSGELFF | TGTGCCAGCAGAACACAGGGTCTATCCGGGGAGCTGTTTTTT
TRBD2 | . | TRBJ2-1 | TRBV5-4 | CASSSGGAAYNEQFF | TGTGCCAGTTCTAGCGGGGGGGCCGCCTACAATGAGCAGTTCTTC
. | . | TRBJ2-7 | TRBV3-1/TRBV3-2 | CASSPYEQTPYEQYF | TGTGCCAGCAGCCCCTACGAGCAGACACCCTACGAGCAGTACTTC
. | once | TRBJ1-2 | TRBV6-1 | CASSEAGQGYGYTF | TGTGCCAGCAGTGAAGCGGGGCAGGGCTATGGCTACACCTTC
TRBD1 | . | TRBJ1-2 | TRBV7-2 | CASRRDRADYGYTF | TGTGCCAGCAGGCGCGACAGGGCGGACTATGGCTACACCTTC
. | . | TRBJ1-1 | TRBV5-1 | CASRGYEAVGTEAFF | TGCGCCAGCAGGGGTTACGAGGCAGTTGGGACTGAAGCTTTCTTT
TRBD2 | . | TRBJ2-1 | TRBV4-1 | CASSQPGGGALEQFF | TGCGCCAGCAGCCAACCGGGCGGGGGGGCCCTTGAGCAGTTCTTC
TRBD2 | . | TRBJ2-3 | TRBV7-2 | CASSSGRAGRTDTQYF | TGTGCCAGCAGTAGCGGGCGGGCAGGGCGTACAGATACGCAGTATTTT
. | . | TRBJ1-6 | TRBV27 | CASSLYPGTLRSPLHF | TGTGCCAGCAGTTTATACCCTGGGACATTAAGATCACCCCTCCACTTT
. | once | TRBJ1-5 | TRBV2 | CASSGQLNSNQPQHF | TGTGCCAGCAGTGGACAGCTTAATAGCAATCAGCCCCAGCATTTT
TRBD2 | . | TRBJ2-1 | TRBV7-9 | CASSLEMGTSSANEQFF | TGTGCCAGCAGCTTAGAAATGGGGACTAGCTCGGCCAATGAGCAGTTCTTC
. | . | TRBJ2-1 | TRBV1 | CTSSQESLGSHEQFF | TGCACCAGCAGCCAAGAATCTCTTGGGAGCCATGAGCAGTTCTTC
. | once | TRBJ2-3 | TRBV5-4 | CASSLGAPTSTDTQYF | TGTGCCAGCAGCTTAGGAGCCCCAACAAGCACAGATACGCAGTATTTT
TRBD1 | . | TRBJ1-5 | TRBV6-2/TRBV6-3 | CASSPDRGSQPQHF | TGTGCCAGCAGCCCCGACAGGGGAAGTCAGCCCCAGCATTTT
TRBD1 | . | TRBJ2-6 | TRBV30 | CAWTTGGPSGANVLTF | TGTGCCTGGACCACAGGGGGACCCTCTGGGGCCAACGTCCTGACTTTC
TRBD1 | . | TRBJ1-5 | TRBV3-1/TRBV3-2 | CASSRGQGIGQPQHF | TGTGCCAGCAGCCGCGGACAGGGGATCGGTCAGCCCCAGCATTTT
TRBD1 | . | TRBJ1-5 | TRBV5-4 | CASSPGTGGNQPQHF | TGTGCCAGCAGCCCCGGGACAGGGGGCAATCAGCCCCAGCATTTT
. | . | TRBJ2-2 | TRBV10-1 | CASSVTNTGELFF | TGCGCCAGCAGTGTTACGAACACCGGGGAGCTGTTTTTT
. | . | TRBJ1-3 | TRBV7-9 | CASSSEAGNTIYF | TGTGCCAGCAGCTCGGAGGCTGGAAACACCATATATTTT
TRBD1 | . | TRBJ2-7 | TRBV6-6 | CASGGQVNYEQYF | TGTGCCAGCGGGGGACAGGTTAACTACGAGCAGTACTTC
. | . | TRBJ1-1 | TRBV5-1 | CASSPTGVTEAFF | TGCGCCAGCAGCCCGACAGGAGTCACTGAAGCTTTCTTT
. | few | TRBJ1-2 | TRBV5-1 | CASSRREDYGYTF | TGCGCCAGCAGCCGGAGAGAGGACTATGGCTACACCTTC
. | once | TRBJ1-1 | TRBV29-1 | CSVAPGSRNTEAFF | TGCAGCGTCGCCCCCGGGAGTCGGAACACTGAAGCTTTCTTT
TRBD2 | . | TRBJ2-7 | TRBV7-2 | CASGGGMGFYEQYF | TGTGCCAGCGGCGGGGGAATGGGGTTCTACGAGCAGTACTTC
TRBD2 | . | TRBJ2-3 | TRBV6-6 | CASNKLGTRQDTQYF | TGTGCCAGCAATAAACTAGGGACTAGACAAGATACGCAGTATTTT
. | . | TRBJ1-6 | TRBV14 | CASSQVTSSYNSPLHF | TGTGCCAGCAGCCAAGTAACAAGCTCCTATAATTCACCCCTCCACTTT
TRBD1 | . | TRBJ1-1 | TRBV6-2/TRBV6-3 | CASTPTGGAGTEAFF | TGTGCCAGCACCCCGACAGGGGGCGCGGGCACTGAAGCTTTCTTT
TRBD2 | . | TRBJ2-5 | TRBV5-6 | CASSLGPPLLAGGPGTQYF | TGTGCCAGCAGCTTGGGGCCGCCCCTGTTAGCGGGGGGCCCAGGGACCCAGTACTTC
TRBD2 | . | TRBJ2-5 | TRBV7-9 | CASSPSGTTGETQYF | TGTGCCAGCAGCCCTTCCGGGACTACGGGAGAGACCCAGTACTTC
TRBD1 | . | TRBJ2-3 | TRBV2 | CATGQGTSDTQYF | TGTGCCACGGGACAGGGCACGTCCGATACGCAGTATTTT
TRBD1 | . | TRBJ1-4 | TRBV20-1 | CSAEWTGKLFF | TGCAGTGCAGAATGGACAGGGAAACTGTTTTTT
TRBD1 | . | TRBJ2-2 | TRBV7-9 | CASSITNEGARGELFF | TGTGCCAGCAGCATCACCAACGAGGGGGCGCGGGGGGAGCTGTTTTTT
. | . | TRBJ2-3 | TRBV18 | CASSPTGYVDTQYF | TGTGCCAGCTCACCAACGGGGTACGTGGATACGCAGTATTTT
. | . | TRBJ1-3 | TRBV9 | CASSVGGTRGNTIYF | TGTGCCAGCAGCGTAGGAGGGACACGTGGAAACACCATATATTTT
TRBD2 | once | TRBJ2-1 | TRBV7-2 | CASSSSGGPNYNEQFF | TGTGCCAGCAGTTCGAGCGGGGGCCCTAACTACAATGAGCAGTTCTTC
. | . | TRBJ1-2 | TRBV5-4 | CASSLEPEYGYTF | TGTGCCAGCAGCCTTGAACCGGAGTATGGCTACACCTTC
. | few | TRBJ1-6 | TRBV14 | CASSRSRGSASPLHF | TGTGCCAGCAGCCGATCAAGGGGCTCGGCTTCACCCCTCCACTTT
. | . | TRBJ1-4 | TRBV7-2 | CASSSYMGQLFF | TGTGCCAGCAGCTCCTACATGGGCCAACTGTTTTTT
TRBD1 | . | TRBJ2-3 | TRBV4-1 | CASSLGQGGDTQYF | TGCGCCAGCAGCCTTGGACAGGGAGGAGATACGCAGTATTTT
. | . | TRBJ1-1 | TRBV7-2 | CASSLDFAATEAFF | TGTGCCAGCAGCCTCGATTTTGCGGCCACTGAAGCTTTCTTT
. | once | TRBJ1-1 | TRBV5-1 | CATGGLPGTEAFF | TGCGCCACTGGCGGGCTCCCGGGCACTGAAGCTTTCTTT
. | . | TRBJ1-5 | TRBV5-6 | CASSLWERINQPQHF | TGTGCCAGCAGCTTGTGGGAGAGAATCAATCAGCCCCAGCATTTT
TRBD1 | few | TRBJ1-5 | TRBV7-2 | CASSSQGSGNQPQHF | TGTGCCAGCAGCTCACAGGGGTCTGGCAATCAGCCCCAGCATTTT
. | few | TRBJ1-2 | TRBV2 | CASSENVGERGGYTF | TGTGCCAGCAGTGAGAACGTCGGGGAAAGAGGTGGCTACACCTTC
TRBD1 | . | TRBJ1-2 | TRBV7-9 | CASSRDSNYGYTF | TGTGCCAGCAGTCGGGACAGCAACTATGGCTACACCTTC
. | . | TRBJ1-5 | TRBV28 | CASSQQVGQPQHF | TGTGCCAGCAGCCAACAGGTCGGGCAGCCCCAGCATTTT
. | . | TRBJ2-3 | TRBV7-2 | CASSFFTSGTDTQYF | TGTGCCAGCAGCTTCTTTACCAGCGGCACAGATACGCAGTATTTT
. | . | TRBJ1-1 | TRBV30 | CAWVDSWTEAFF | TGTGCCTGGGTGGACTCGTGGACCGAAGCTTTCTTT
. | . | TRBJ2-5 | TRBV5-1 | CASSFQESQYF | TGCGCCAGCAGCTTTCAAGAGTCCCAGTACTTC
. | . | TRBJ1-5 | TRBV6-6 | CASSYPGGLNQPQHF | TGTGCCAGCAGTTACCCCGGAGGTCTCAATCAGCCCCAGCATTTT
TRBD1 | . | TRBJ2-6 | TRBV11-1 | CASSVTGGAGANVLTF | TGTGCCAGCAGCGTAACAGGGGGCGCTGGGGCCAACGTCCTGACTTTC
TRBD1 | . | TRBJ2-5 | TRBV5-1 | CASSLLPGQPQETQYF | TGCGCCAGCAGCTTATTACCGGGACAGCCACAAGAGACCCAGTACTTC
. | . | TRBJ1-1 | TRBV5-1 | CASSFRSGGRPRNTEAFF | TGCGCCAGCAGCTTCAGATCTGGGGGCCGCCCTCGGAACACTGAAGCTTTCTTT